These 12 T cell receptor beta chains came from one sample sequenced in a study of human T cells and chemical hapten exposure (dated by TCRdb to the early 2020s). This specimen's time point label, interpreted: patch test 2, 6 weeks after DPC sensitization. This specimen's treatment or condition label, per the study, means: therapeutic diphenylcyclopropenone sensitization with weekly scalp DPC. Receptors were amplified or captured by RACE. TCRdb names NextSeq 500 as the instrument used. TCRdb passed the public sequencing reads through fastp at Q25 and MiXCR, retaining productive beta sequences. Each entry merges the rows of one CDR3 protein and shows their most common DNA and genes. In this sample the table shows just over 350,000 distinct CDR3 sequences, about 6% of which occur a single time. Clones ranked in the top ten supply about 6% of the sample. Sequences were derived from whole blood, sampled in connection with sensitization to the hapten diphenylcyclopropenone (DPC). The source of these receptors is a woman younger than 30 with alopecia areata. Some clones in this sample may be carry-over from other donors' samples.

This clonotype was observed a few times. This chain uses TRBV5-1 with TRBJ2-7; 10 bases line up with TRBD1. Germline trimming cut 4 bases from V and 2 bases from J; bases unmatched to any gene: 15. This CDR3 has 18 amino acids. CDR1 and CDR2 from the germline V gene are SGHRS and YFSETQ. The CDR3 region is CASSLSFRDRGVPYEQYF. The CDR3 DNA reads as TGCGCCAGCAGCCTCTCTTTCCGGGACAGGGGAGTACCCTACGAGCAGTACTTC.

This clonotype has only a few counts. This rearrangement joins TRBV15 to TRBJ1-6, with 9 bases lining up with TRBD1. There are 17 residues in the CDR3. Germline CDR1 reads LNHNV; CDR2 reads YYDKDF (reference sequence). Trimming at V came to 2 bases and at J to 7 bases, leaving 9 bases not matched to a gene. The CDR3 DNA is TGTGCCACCAGCAGACCGAACCGGGACAGGGTGAATTCACCCCTCCACTTT. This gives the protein CATSRPNRDRVNSPLHF.

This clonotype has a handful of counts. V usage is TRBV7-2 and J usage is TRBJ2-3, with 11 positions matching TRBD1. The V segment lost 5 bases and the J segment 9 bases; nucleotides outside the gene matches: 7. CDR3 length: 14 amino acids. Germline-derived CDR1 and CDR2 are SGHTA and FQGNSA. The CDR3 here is CASSVRDRGRTQYF. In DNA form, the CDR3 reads TGTGCCAGCAGCGTTCGGGACAGGGGGAGGACGCAGTATTTT.

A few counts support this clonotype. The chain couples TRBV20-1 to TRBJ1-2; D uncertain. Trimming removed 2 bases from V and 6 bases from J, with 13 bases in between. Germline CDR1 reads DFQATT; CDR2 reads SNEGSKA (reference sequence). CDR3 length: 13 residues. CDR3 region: CSARIQYGDGYTF. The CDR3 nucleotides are TGCAGTGCTAGAATTCAATACGGCGATGGCTACACCTTC.

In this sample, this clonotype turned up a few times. The CDR3 here is CSAFRGTGQETQYF. DNA for the CDR3: TGCAGTGCTTTCCGCGGGACAGGCCAAGAGACCCAGTACTTC. The J gene is TRBJ2-5, the V gene TRBV20-1; 8 nucleotides align to TRBD1. V shed 5 bases and J 1 base; nucleotides not matched to a gene: 6. The CDR3 extends over 14 amino acids. Germline-derived CDR1 and CDR2 are DFQATT and SNEGSKA (reference sequence).

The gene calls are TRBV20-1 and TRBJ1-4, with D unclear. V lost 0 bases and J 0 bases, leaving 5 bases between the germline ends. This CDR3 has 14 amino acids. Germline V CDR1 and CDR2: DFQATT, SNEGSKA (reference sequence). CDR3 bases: TGCAGTGCTAGAGATCATGCAACTAATGAAAAACTGTTTTTT. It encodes CSARDHATNEKLFF.

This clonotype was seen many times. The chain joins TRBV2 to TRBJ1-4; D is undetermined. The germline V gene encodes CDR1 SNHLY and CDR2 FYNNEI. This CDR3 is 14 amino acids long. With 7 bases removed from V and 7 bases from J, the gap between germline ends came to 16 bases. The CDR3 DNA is TGTGCCAGCACGGAAACATGGGCGGGTGAAAAACTGTTTTTT. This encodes CASTETWAGEKLFF.

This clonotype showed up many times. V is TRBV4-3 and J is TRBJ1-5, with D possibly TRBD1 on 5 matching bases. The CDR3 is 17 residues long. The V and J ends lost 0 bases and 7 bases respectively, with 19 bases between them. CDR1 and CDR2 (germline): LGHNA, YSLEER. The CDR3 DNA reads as TGCGCCAGCAGCCAAGATCTGGGGCAGGTCTTAGGACAGCCCCAGCATTTT. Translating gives CASSQDLGQVLGQPQHF.

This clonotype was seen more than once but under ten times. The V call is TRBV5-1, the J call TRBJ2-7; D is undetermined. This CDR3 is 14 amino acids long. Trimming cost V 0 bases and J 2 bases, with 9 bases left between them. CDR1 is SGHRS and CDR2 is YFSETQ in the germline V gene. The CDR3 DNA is TGCGCCAGCAGCTTGGCACCCGGAGCCTACGAGCAGTACTTC. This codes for CASSLAPGAYEQYF.

The CDR3 region is CASSVGWAVNTGELFF. DNA of the CDR3: TGTGCCAGCAGCGTCGGGTGGGCGGTTAACACCGGGGAGCTGTTTTTT. This chain links TRBV27 with TRBJ2-2; D gene unclear. The V end was cut by 6 bases, the J end by 2 bases, with 16 bases between. CDR1 is MNHEY and CDR2 is SMNVEV in the germline V gene (reference sequence). The CDR3 consists of 16 residues.

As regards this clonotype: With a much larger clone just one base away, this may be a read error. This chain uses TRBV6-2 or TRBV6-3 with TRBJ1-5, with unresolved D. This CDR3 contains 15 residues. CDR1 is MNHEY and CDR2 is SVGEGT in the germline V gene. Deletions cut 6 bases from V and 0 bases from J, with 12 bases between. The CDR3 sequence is CASSRGLNSNQPQHF. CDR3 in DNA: TGTGCCAGCAGCCGCGGACTTAATAGCAATCAGCCCCAGCATTTT.

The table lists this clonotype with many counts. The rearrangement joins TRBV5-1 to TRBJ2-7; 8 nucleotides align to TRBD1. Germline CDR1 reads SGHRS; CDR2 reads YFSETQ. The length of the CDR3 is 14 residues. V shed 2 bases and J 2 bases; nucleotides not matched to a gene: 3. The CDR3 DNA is TGCGCCAGCAGCTTTGACAGGGGTCCCTACGAGCAGTACTTC. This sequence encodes CASSFDRGPYEQYF. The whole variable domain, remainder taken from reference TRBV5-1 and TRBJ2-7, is KAGVTQTPRYLIKTRGQQVTLSCSPISGHRSVSWYQQTPGQGLQFLFEYFSETQRNKGNFPGRFSGRQFSNSRSEMNVSTLELGDSALYLCASSFDRGPYEQYFGPGTRLTVT.